Below, 14 T cell receptor beta chains from the same sample are listed, as sequenced in a study of cytomegalovirus exposure and HLA in healthy donors. Amplification used 60 Vbeta primers and 13 Jbeta primers. Libraries were prepared by immunoSEQ multiplex PCR; TCRdb keeps only in-frame clonotypes and omits some of them. This repertoire shows 90,000 to 120,000 clones, over 60% found once; its top ten account for about 5.4%. The sample taken for sequencing was PBMCs. Receptors were obtained from a young woman in good health and CMV-seropositive.

The V call is TRBV4-1, the J call TRBJ2-5; 9 nucleotides agree with TRBD2. The V gene's germline CDR1 is MGHRA and CDR2 YSYEKL. The CDR3 extends over 17 amino acids. J gave up 1 base and V 1 base, and 7 bases lay outside the gene matches. This CDR3 reads CASSQVGLAGPQETQYF. CDR3 DNA sequence: TGCGCCAGCAGCCAAGTCGGTCTAGCGGGGCCCCAAGAGACCCAGTACTTC.

This clone was found a few times. This chain uses TRBV30 with TRBJ1-1; D not certain. V was shortened by 0 bases and J by 8 bases, with 10 bases between the two germline ends. Germline CDR1 GTSNPN, CDR2 SVGIG (reference sequence). This CDR3 is 12 amino acids long. CDR3 sequence (DNA): TGTGCCTGGAGTGTACTCCCCGAAGAAGCTTTCTTT. The encoded protein is CAWSVLPEEAFF.

This clone was detected once. The chain carries TRBV7-2 and TRBJ2-1; maybe TRBD2 (6 bases). This CDR3 has 14 amino acids. The ends were cut back, 4 bases at V and 4 bases at J, with 11 bases in the middle. From germline, CDR1 is SGHTA and CDR2 FQGNSA. CDR3 protein: CASSSLLAYNEQFF. The CDR3 DNA reads TGTGCCAGCAGCTCACTGCTAGCGTACAATGAGCAGTTCTTC.

The chain links TRBV27 to TRBJ1-5, with D perhaps TRBD1 (6 bases). V was pared by 5 bases and J by 0 bases, with 8 bases between. The CDR3 sequence is 14 residues long. CDR1 is MNHEY and CDR2 is SMNVEV in the germline V gene (reference sequence). The CDR3 coding sequence is TGTGCCAGCAGTGGGACAAATAGCAATCAGCCCCAGCATTTT. It yields the protein CASSGTNSNQPQHF.

The chain recombines TRBV10-3 with TRBJ2-5; TRBD2 aligns across 12 bases. Germline-derived CDR1 and CDR2 are ENHRY and SYGVKD. The V segment lost 4 bases and the J segment 5 bases; nucleotides outside the gene matches: 5. The CDR3 contains 15 residues. The CDR3 protein is CAISVLAGGSETQYF. CDR3 coding DNA: TGTGCCATCAGTGTACTAGCGGGAGGCAGCGAGACCCAGTACTTC.

This clone was seen a handful of times. This chain joins TRBV6-1 and TRBJ2-5; TRBD1 matches at 9 bases. In germline, CDR1 is MNHNS, CDR2 SASEGT. Trimming at V came to 4 bases and at J to 2 bases, leaving 8 bases not matched to a gene. This CDR3 has 16 residues. CDR3 bases: TGTGCCAGCAGTGTCCTGACAGGGGGAACTCAAGAGACCCAGTACTTC. Translation gives CASSVLTGGTQETQYF.

V usage is TRBV19 and J usage is TRBJ1-1, with TRBD1 as a possible D gene (5 bases). The CDR3 contains 11 residues. V gave up 6 bases and J gave up 11 bases, with 13 bases separating them. Germline-derived CDR1 and CDR2 are LNHDA and SQIVND (reference sequence). The CDR3: CASRNGPGAFF. In DNA form, the CDR3 reads TGTGCCAGTAGGAATGGGCCAGGGGCTTTCTTT.

The chain couples TRBV12-5 to TRBJ2-5; TRBD2 agrees at 12 bases. This CDR3 contains 16 residues. Unmatched junction bases numbered 7, after V lost 6 bases and J lost 2 bases. Germline assignment: CDR1 LGHNT and CDR2 FRNRAP. In nucleotides, the CDR3 is TGTGCTAGTGGCCTAGGACTAGCGGGAAAACAAGAGACCCAGTACTTC. Translating gives CASGLGLAGKQETQYF.

V and J are TRBV4-1 and TRBJ1-6; D might be TRBD1 (5 bases). The germline V and J ends were trimmed by 4 bases and 5 bases, with 15 bases remaining between them. Germline V gives CDR1 MGHRA, CDR2 YSYEKL. The CDR3 length is 16 residues. CDR3 in amino acids: CASSLPDSIDNSPLHF. The CDR3 nucleotides read TGCGCCAGCAGCCTACCAGACAGTATCGATAATTCACCCCTCCACTTT.

The V and J genes are TRBV10-3 and TRBJ1-1; 9 bases fit TRBD1. Germline V gives CDR1 ENHRY, CDR2 SYGVKD. The ends lost 7 bases at V and 2 bases at J; junction bases unmatched: 11. The CDR3 consists of 16 residues. The CDR3 DNA reads TGTGCCATCAACAGGGACAGGGATCGTTTAAACACTGAAGCTTTCTTT. This codes for CAINRDRDRLNTEAFF.

This clone was counted a few times. The J gene is TRBJ1-2, the V gene TRBV7-2, with D tentatively TRBD1 (5 bases). Trimming pared 5 bases from V and 2 bases from J, leaving 15 bases between. The CDR3 totals 15 residues. Germline-derived CDR1 and CDR2 are SGHTA and FQGNSA. CDR3 sequence: CASSTRQMSNYGYTF. Here the CDR3 DNA reads TGTGCCAGCAGCACCCGACAGATGTCAAACTATGGCTACACCTTC.

The chain carries TRBV10-3 and TRBJ2-3, with 12 nucleotides matching TRBD2. The germline CDR1 and CDR2 sequences are ENHRY and SYGVKD. The CDR3 sequence is 15 residues long. V lost 2 bases and J lost 4; bases outside the gene matches: 1. CDR3 loop: CAISELAGGSDTQYF. The CDR3 DNA follows: TGTGCCATCAGTGAGCTAGCGGGAGGGTCAGATACGCAGTATTTT.

The V call is TRBV7-2, the J call TRBJ2-2; 7 positions agree with TRBD2. This CDR3 region has 13 residues. Trimming at V came to 6 bases and at J to 7 bases, leaving 5 bases not matched to a gene. Germline values: CDR1 SGHTA, CDR2 FQGNSA. The chain's CDR3 is CASSTRGVGELFF. The DNA of the CDR3 is TGTGCCAGCAGTACCCGGGGGGTCGGGGAGCTGTTTTTT.

This chain uses TRBV7-6 with TRBJ2-6, with 11 positions matching TRBD2. Looked up from germline, CDR1 is SGHVS and CDR2 is FNYEAQ. This CDR3 spans 18 amino acids. Trimming removed 5 bases from V and 1 base from J; junction bases left unmatched: 7. The DNA of the CDR3 is TGTGCCAGCAGCATGTCACTAGCGGGAGTTTCTGGGGCCAACGTCCTGACTTTC. This translates into CASSMSLAGVSGANVLTF.